Shown below are 9 T cell receptor beta chains from a single sample sequenced in a study of blood T cell repertoires in COVID-19. Generated by immunoSEQ multiplex PCR, the TCRdb table keeps only in-frame clones and is missing some. This table holds 250,000 to 350,000 clones, around nine tenths found once. The sequenced sample was peripheral blood. The source is a woman aged 40 to 50 who had recovered from COVID-19.

This chain uses TRBV11-3 with TRBJ2-1, with TRBD2 identical over 9 bases. The V gene's germline CDR1 is SGHNT and CDR2 YENEEA. Germline trimming cut 4 bases from V and 8 bases from J; bases unmatched to any gene: 12. This CDR3 has 16 amino acids. The CDR3: CASSSRGGRGYDEQFF. The CDR3 DNA reads as TGTGCCAGCAGCTCCAGGGGCGGGAGGGGTTACGATGAGCAGTTCTTC. Variable domain in full (rest from reference TRBV11-3 and TRBJ2-1): EAGVVQSPRYKIIEKKQPVAFWCNPISGHNTLYWYLQNLGQGPELLIRYENEEAVDDSQLPKDRFSAERLKGVDSTLKIQPAELGDSAVYLCASSSRGGRGYDEQFFGPGTRLTVL.

The table lists this clone with a count of one. The chain couples TRBV10-1 to TRBJ2-3; TRBD2 matches 7 bases. CDR1 and CDR2 from the germline V gene are WNHNN and SYGVQD (reference sequence). Trimming took 6 bases from V and 1 from J; bases not matched to a gene: 7. This CDR3 is 15 amino acids long. The CDR3 nucleotides are TGCGCCAGCAGCGAGGGCCTAGCGGGCACAGATACGCAGTATTTT. Amino acid sequence: CASSEGLAGTDTQYF.

This clone appeared once. The rearrangement links TRBV5-1 to TRBJ1-4; 7 nucleotides align to TRBD1. Per the germline V gene, CDR1 is SGHRS and CDR2 is YFSETQ. Trimming removed 7 bases from V and 8 bases from J; junction bases left unmatched: 8. The length of the CDR3 is 13 residues. The CDR3, as DNA: TGCGCCAGCGCGGGGGGGACAGAAGAAAAACTGTTTTTT. It specifies CASAGGTEEKLFF.

The rearrangement joins TRBV3-1 (or the pseudogene TRBV3-2) to TRBJ1-3; D gene unclear. The CDR3 is made up of 14 amino acids. CDR1 and CDR2 from the germline V gene are LGHDT and YNNKEL (reference sequence). Trimming left V 1 base short and J 2 bases short, with 6 bases between. CDR3: CASSQGPAGNTIYF. The CDR3 region has the DNA TGTGCCAGCAGCCAAGGGCCAGCTGGAAACACCATATATTTT.

The chain uses TRBV29-1 and TRBJ2-7; 11 bases are shared with TRBD1. Trimming cost V 0 bases and J 5 bases; bases outside gene matches: 3. The CDR3 sequence is 14 residues long. Germline V CDR1 and CDR2: SQVTM, ANQGSEA. CDR3 loop: CSVEDGTGGNEQYF. The DNA of the CDR3 is TGCAGCGTTGAAGACGGGACAGGGGGGAACGAGCAGTACTTC.

The gene calls are TRBV5-6 and TRBJ1-2; D is perhaps TRBD1 (6 bases). The CDR3 has 14 residues. CDR1 SGHDT and CDR2 YYEEEE come from the germline V gene. V shed 5 bases and J shed 4 bases, with 15 bases lying between them. This chain's CDR3 is CASRRTDGGYGYTF. DNA for the CDR3: TGTGCCAGCAGACGGACAGACGGCGGCTATGGCTACACCTTC.

V usage is TRBV19 and J usage is TRBJ2-7, with 10 bases fitting TRBD1. The CDR3 spans 14 residues. Germline values: CDR1 LNHDA, CDR2 SQIVND (reference sequence). Unmatched junction bases numbered 4, after V lost 6 bases and J lost 2 bases. CDR3 protein: CASRTGGGPYEQYF. Written as DNA, the CDR3 is TGTGCCAGTAGGACAGGGGGCGGCCCCTACGAGCAGTACTTC.

This sequence joins TRBV5-4 and TRBJ2-2; TRBD1 might be the D (5 bases). Trimming removed 0 bases from V and 4 bases from J, with 10 bases in between. The CDR3 is 15 residues long. Germline assignment: CDR1 SGHNT and CDR2 YYREEE (reference sequence). The CDR3 spells CASSLAGFGTGELFF. CDR3 DNA: TGTGCCAGCAGCTTGGCAGGGTTCGGCACCGGGGAGCTGTTTTTT. The complete variable domain, with remaining parts taken from reference TRBV5-4 and TRBJ2-2, reads ETGVTQSPTHLIKTRGQQVTLRCSSQSGHNTVSWYQQALGQGPQFIFQYYREEENGRGNFPPRFSGLQFPNYSSELNVNALELDDSALYLCASSLAGFGTGELFFGEGSRLTVL.

The chain is built from TRBV6-5 and TRBJ2-7; 8 nucleotides agree with TRBD2. The CDR3 is 13 residues long. The V gene end was trimmed by 10 bases and the J gene end by 5 bases; junction bases not matched to a gene: 10. Germline CDR1 is MNHEY and CDR2 is SVGAGI. CDR3 residues: CATRSGIRNEQYF. For the CDR3, the DNA is TGTGCCACCCGTAGCGGGATTAGGAACGAGCAGTACTTC.